Each of the 8 T cell receptor beta chains below was sequenced from the same sample in a study of cytomegalovirus exposure and HLA in healthy donors. The PCR employed 60 Vbeta primers together with 13 Jbeta primers. TCRdb's copy holds only in-frame clones and misses some; the assay was immunoSEQ multiplex PCR. Here the sample spans over 85,000 clones, 79% being singletons. The sample taken for sequencing was PBMCs. These receptors originate from a woman in her thirties or forties in good health and CMV-seronegative.

The chain employs TRBV11-3 and TRBJ2-1; D is perhaps TRBD1 (6 bases). V shed 2 bases and J shed 10 bases, with 9 bases lying between them. CDR1 and CDR2 (germline): SGHNT, YENEEA. The CDR3 has 12 residues. CDR3 protein: CASSLRTEEQFF. In DNA, the CDR3 is TGTGCCAGCAGCTTACGGACAGAAGAGCAGTTCTTC.

The rearrangement joins TRBV27 to TRBJ1-1; no clear D. CDR3 length: 18 residues. The germline V gene encodes CDR1 MNHEY and CDR2 SMNVEV (reference sequence). The germline V and J ends were trimmed by 2 bases and 1 base, with 20 bases remaining between them. The CDR3 DNA reads as TGTGCCAGCAGTTTAATCCGCGGGCTATATCGAGAGAACACTGAAGCTTTCTTT. Translating it yields CASSLIRGLYRENTEAFF.

In its sample, this clone was seen once. V and J are TRBV11-2 and TRBJ2-3; TRBD2 aligns across 8 bases. The trim removed 1 base at V and 2 bases at J, leaving 5 bases unmatched. Germline loops: CDR1 SGHAT, CDR2 FQNNGV. CDR3 length: 16 amino acids. The DNA of the CDR3 is TGTGCCAGCAGCTTAGTCGAGCGGGGGCCCACAGATACGCAGTATTTT. This codes for CASSLVERGPTDTQYF.

The gene calls are TRBV14 and TRBJ2-7; D is perhaps TRBD2 (5 bases). CDR3 size: 16 residues. Germline loops: CDR1 SGHDN, CDR2 FVKESK. V shed 0 bases and J shed 1 base, with 13 bases lying between them. The CDR3 coding sequence is TGTGCCAGCAGCCAAGATGTAGTGCGGGCTTCCTACGAGCAGTACTTC. Translating gives CASSQDVVRASYEQYF.

V gene TRBV14 combines with J gene TRBJ2-5, with 7 bases fitting TRBD2. Unmatched junction bases numbered 5, after V lost 5 bases and J lost 5 bases. Germline CDR1 and CDR2: SGHDN and FVKESK. CDR3 size: 13 residues. CDR3 in amino acids: CASSRGLQETQYF. CDR3 nucleotides: TGTGCCAGCAGCAGGGGACTACAGGAGACCCAGTACTTC.

V usage is TRBV4-2 and J usage is TRBJ1-5, with D possibly being TRBD1 (6 bases). The CDR3 sequence is 18 residues long. The V gene lost 8 bases and the J gene lost 7 bases, with 30 bases spanning the gap. Germline loops: CDR1 LGHNA, CDR2 YNFKEQ. CDR3 DNA: TGTGCCAGCGCAGGGAGCATAACAGGGAGGGCACCGGGGCAGCCCCAGCATTTT. Its translation is CASAGSITGRAPGQPQHF.

This chain joins TRBV6-5 and TRBJ2-5, with 8 bases that match TRBD2. The J call may be faulty, since TRBJ2-7 better matches the DNA end. CDR3 length: 16 amino acids. Germline V gene lookup returns CDR1 MNHEY and CDR2 SVGAGI. CDR3 in amino acids: CASSYGVGGGLYEQYF. The CDR3 region has the DNA TGTGCCAGCAGTTACGGGGTTGGCGGGGGGCTCTACGAGCAGTACTTC.

The V gene is TRBV11-2, the J gene TRBJ1-1, with unresolved D. This CDR3 spans 12 amino acids. Between the trimmed V and J ends, which lost 6 bases and 11 bases, there was a span of 16 bases. Germline CDR1 and CDR2: SGHAT and FQNNGV. The DNA of the CDR3 is TGTGCCAGCAGGGTTTTGAACGCCGGGGCTTTCTTT. As protein: CASRVLNAGAFF.